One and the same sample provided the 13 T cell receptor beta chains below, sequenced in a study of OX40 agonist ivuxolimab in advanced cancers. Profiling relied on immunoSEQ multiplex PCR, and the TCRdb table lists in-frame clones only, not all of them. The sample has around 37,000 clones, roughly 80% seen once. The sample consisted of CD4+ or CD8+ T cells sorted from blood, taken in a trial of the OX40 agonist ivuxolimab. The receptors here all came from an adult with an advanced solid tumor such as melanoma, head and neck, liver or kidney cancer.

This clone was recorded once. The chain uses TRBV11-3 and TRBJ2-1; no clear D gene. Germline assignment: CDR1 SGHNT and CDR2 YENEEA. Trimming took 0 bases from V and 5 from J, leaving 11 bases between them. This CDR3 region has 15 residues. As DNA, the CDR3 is TGTGCCAGCAGCTTAGAAGGTAACATTAACAATGAGCAGTTCTTC. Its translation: CASSLEGNINNEQFF.

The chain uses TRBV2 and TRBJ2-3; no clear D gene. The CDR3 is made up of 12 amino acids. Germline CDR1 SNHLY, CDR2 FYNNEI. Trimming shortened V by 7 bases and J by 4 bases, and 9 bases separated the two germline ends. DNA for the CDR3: TGTGCCAGCAACTTAATTCCAGATACGCAGTATTTT. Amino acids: CASNLIPDTQYF.

DNA of the CDR3: TGTGCCACCAGCAGAGATCGAATTGGCTACACCTTC. Translating gives CATSRDRIGYTF. V and J are TRBV15 and TRBJ1-2, with D hard to call. V lost 0 bases, J lost 7 bases, and 6 bases lay in between. The CDR3 has 12 amino acids. Germline V lookup: CDR1 LNHNV, CDR2 YYDKDF (reference sequence).

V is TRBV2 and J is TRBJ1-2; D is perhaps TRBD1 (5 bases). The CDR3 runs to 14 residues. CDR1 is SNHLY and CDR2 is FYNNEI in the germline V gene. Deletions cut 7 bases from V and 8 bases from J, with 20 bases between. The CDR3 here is CASNPGPLIGGYTF. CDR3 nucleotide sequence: TGTGCCAGCAATCCGGGACCCCTTATAGGCGGCTACACCTTC. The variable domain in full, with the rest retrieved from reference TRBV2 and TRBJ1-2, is EPEVTQTPSHQVTQMGQEVILRCVPISNHLYFYWYRQILGQKVEFLVSFYNNEISEKSEIFDDQFSVERPDGSNFTLKIRSTKLEDSAMYFCASNPGPLIGGYTFGSGTRLTVV.

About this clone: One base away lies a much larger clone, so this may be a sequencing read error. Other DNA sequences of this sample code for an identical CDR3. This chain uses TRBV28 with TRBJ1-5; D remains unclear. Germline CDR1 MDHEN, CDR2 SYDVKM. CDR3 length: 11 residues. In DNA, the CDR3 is TGTGCTAGCAGTTTCGATCAGCCCCAGCATTTT. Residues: CASSFDQPQHF.

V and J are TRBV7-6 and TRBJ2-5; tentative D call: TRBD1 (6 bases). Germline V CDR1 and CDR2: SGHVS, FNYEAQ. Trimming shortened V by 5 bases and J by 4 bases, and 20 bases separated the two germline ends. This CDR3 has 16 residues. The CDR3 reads CASSTSGTPRGETQYF. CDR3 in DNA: TGTGCCAGCAGCACCTCCGGGACACCGAGGGGAGAGACCCAGTACTTC.

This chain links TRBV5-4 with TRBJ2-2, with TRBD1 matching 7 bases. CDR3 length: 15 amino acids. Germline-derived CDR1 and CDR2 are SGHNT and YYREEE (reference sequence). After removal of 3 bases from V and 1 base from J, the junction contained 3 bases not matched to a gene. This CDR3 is CASSSRQGNTGELFF. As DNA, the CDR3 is TGTGCCAGCAGCTCCAGACAGGGGAACACCGGGGAGCTGTTTTTT.

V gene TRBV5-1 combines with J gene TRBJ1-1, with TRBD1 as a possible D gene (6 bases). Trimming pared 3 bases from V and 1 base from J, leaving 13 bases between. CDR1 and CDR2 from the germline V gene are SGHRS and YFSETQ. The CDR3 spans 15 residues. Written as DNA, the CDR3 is TGCGCCAGCAGCTGGGGGGCCGGGTGGAACACTGAAGCTTTCTTT. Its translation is CASSWGAGWNTEAFF.

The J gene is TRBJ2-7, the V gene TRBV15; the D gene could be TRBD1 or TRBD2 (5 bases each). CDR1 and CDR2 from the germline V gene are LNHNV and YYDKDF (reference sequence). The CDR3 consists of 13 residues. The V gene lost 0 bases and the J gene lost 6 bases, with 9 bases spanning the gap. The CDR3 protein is CATSREEGTEQYF. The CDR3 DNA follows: TGTGCCACCAGCAGAGAAGAAGGGACCGAGCAGTACTTC. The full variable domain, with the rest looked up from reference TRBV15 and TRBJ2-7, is DAMVIQNPRYQVTQFGKPVTLSCSQTLNHNVMYWYQQKSSQAPKLLFHYYDKDFNNEADTPDNFQSRRPNTSFCFLDIRSPGLGDTAMYLCATSREEGTEQYFGPGTRLTVT.

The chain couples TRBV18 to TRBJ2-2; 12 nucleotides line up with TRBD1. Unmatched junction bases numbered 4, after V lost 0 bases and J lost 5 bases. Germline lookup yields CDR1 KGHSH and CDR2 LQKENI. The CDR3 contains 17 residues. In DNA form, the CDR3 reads TGTGCCAGCTCACCACCGGGACAGGGGGCGCGTACCGGGGAGCTGTTTTTT. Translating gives CASSPPGQGARTGELFF.

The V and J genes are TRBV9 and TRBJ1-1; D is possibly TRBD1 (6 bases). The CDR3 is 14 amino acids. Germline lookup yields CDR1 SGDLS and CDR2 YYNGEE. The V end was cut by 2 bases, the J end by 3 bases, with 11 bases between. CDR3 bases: TGTGCCAGCAGCGTCAACTCAGGGGACACTGAAGCTTTCTTT. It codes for CASSVNSGDTEAFF.

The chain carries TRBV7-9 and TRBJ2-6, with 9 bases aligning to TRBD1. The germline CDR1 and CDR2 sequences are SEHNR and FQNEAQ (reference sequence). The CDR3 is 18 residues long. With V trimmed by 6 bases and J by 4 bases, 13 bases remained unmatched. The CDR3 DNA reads TGTGCCAGCAGATATAACCGGGACAGGGTGGAGGGGGCCAACGTCCTGACTTTC. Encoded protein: CASRYNRDRVEGANVLTF.

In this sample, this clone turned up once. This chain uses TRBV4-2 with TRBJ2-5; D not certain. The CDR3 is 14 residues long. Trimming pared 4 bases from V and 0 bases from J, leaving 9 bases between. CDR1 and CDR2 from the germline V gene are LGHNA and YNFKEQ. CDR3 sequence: CASSPYMYQETQYF. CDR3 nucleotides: TGTGCCAGCAGCCCCTACATGTACCAAGAGACCCAGTACTTC.